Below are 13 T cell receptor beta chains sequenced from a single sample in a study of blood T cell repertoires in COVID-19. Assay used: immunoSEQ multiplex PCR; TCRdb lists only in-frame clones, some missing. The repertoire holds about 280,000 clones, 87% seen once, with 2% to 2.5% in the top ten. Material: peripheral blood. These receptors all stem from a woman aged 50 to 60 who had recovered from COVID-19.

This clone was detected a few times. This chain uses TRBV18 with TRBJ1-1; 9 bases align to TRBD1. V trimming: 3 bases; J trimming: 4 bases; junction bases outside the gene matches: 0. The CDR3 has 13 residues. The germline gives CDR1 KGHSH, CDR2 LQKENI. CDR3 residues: CASSPDRGTEAFF. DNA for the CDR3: TGTGCCAGCTCACCGGACAGGGGCACTGAAGCTTTCTTT.

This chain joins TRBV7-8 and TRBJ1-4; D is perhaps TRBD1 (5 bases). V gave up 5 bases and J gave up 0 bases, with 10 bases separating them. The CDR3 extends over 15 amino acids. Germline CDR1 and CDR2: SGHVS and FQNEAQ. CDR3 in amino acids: CASSATTATNEKLFF. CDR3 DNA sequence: TGTGCCAGCAGCGCGACGACAGCAACTAATGAAAAACTGTTTTTT.

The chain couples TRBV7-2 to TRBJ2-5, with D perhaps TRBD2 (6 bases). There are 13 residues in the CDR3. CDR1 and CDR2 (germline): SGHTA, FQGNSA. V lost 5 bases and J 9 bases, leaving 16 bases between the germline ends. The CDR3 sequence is CASSTGDGPSQYF. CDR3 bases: TGTGCCAGCAGCACGGGGGACGGTCCTTCCCAGTACTTC.

For the CDR3, the DNA is TGTGCCAGCAGCTTTCAGGTGGGGCCCTACGAGCAGTACTTC. Translating it yields CASSFQVGPYEQYF. The chain employs TRBV7-2 and TRBJ2-7; possibly TRBD1 for D (5 bases). V gave up 3 bases and J gave up 2 bases, with 11 bases separating them. The CDR3 contains 14 residues. Germline values: CDR1 SGHTA, CDR2 FQGNSA.

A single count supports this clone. The CDR3 nucleotides are TGTGCCAGCAGCTTACAAGTCTATGCGAGCTCCTACGAGCAGTACTTC. Encoded protein: CASSLQVYASSYEQYF. The chain employs TRBV7-8 and TRBJ2-7, with D unresolved. The length of the CDR3 is 16 residues. Per the germline V gene, CDR1 is SGHVS and CDR2 is FQNEAQ. The V gene lost 2 bases and the J gene lost 0 bases, with 14 bases spanning the gap. The entire variable domain, with the rest obtained from reference TRBV7-8 and TRBJ2-7, is as follows: GAGVSQSPRYKVAKRGQDVALRCDPISGHVSLFWYQQALGQGPEFLTYFQNEAQLDKSGLPSDRFFAERPEGSVSTLKIQRTQQEDSAVYLCASSLQVYASSYEQYFGPGTRLTVT.

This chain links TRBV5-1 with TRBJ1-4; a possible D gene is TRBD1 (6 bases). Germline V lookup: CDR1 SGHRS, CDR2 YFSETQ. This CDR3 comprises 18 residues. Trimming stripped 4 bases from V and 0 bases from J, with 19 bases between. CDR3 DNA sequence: TGCGCCAGCAGCCGGGGGGTGCAGGGGCGATCAACTAATGAAAAACTGTTTTTT. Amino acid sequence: CASSRGVQGRSTNEKLFF.

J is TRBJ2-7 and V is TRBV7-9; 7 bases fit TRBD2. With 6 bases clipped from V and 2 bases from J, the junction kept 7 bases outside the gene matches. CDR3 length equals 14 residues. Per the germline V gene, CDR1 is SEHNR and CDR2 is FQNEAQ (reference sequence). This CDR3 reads CASRQAGFTYEQYF. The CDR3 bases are TGTGCCAGCAGACAAGCGGGGTTCACCTACGAGCAGTACTTC. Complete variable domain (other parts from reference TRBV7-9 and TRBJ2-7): DTGVSQNPRHKITKRGQNVTFRCDPISEHNRLYWYRQTLGQGPEFLTYFQNEAQLEKSRLLSDRFSAERPKGSFSTLEIQRTEQGDSAMYLCASRQAGFTYEQYFGPGTRLTVT.

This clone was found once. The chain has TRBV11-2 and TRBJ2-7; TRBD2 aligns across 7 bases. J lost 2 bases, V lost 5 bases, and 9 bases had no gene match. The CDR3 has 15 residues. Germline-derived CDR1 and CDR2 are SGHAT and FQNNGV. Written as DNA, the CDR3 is TGTGCCAGCAGCGGGGGGGTAGGGGCTCCCTACGAGCAGTACTTC. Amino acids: CASSGGVGAPYEQYF. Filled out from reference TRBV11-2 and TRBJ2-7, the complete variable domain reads EAGVAQSPRYKIIEKRQSVAFWCNPISGHATLYWYQQILGQGPKLLIQFQNNGVVDDSQLPKDRFSAERLKGVDSTLKIQPAKLEDSAVYLCASSGGVGAPYEQYFGPGTRLTVT.

CDR3 protein: CASSLDRTGGGNGYTF. In nucleotides, the CDR3 is TGTGCCAGCAGCTTGGATCGGACAGGGGGAGGCAATGGCTACACCTTC. V usage is TRBV5-4 and J usage is TRBJ1-2; 10 bases agree with TRBD1. V shed 0 bases, J shed 6 bases, and the junction held 8 bases outside the gene matches. CDR1 is SGHNT, CDR2 YYREEE, per germline (reference sequence). CDR3 length: 16 amino acids.

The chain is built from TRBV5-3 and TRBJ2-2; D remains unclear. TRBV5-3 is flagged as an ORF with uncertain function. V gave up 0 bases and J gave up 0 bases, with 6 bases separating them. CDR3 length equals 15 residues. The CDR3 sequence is CARSLAQSNTGELFF. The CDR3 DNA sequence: TGTGCCAGAAGCTTGGCTCAGTCGAACACCGGGGAGCTGTTTTTT.

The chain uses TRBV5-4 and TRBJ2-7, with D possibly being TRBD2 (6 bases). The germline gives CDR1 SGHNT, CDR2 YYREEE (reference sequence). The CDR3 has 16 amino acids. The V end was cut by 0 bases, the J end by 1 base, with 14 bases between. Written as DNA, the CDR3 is TGTGCCAGCAGCTTGGAAGGATGGGAGGAATCCTACGAGCAGTACTTC. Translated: CASSLEGWEESYEQYF.

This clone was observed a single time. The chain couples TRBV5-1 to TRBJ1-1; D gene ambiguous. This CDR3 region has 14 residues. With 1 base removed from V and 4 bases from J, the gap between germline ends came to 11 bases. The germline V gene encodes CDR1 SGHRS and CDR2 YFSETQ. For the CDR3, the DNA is TGCGCCAGCAGCTTGCGGAGGGTGGGCACTGAAGCTTTCTTT. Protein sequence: CASSLRRVGTEAFF.

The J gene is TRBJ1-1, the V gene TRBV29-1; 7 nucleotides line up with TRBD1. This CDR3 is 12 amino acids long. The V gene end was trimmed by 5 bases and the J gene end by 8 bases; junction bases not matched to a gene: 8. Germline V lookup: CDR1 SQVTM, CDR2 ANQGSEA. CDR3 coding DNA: TGCAGCGTTTCCTTGACAGGGAAGGAAGCTTTCTTT. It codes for CSVSLTGKEAFF.